This T cell receptor beta chain is drawn from a study of blood T cell repertoires in COVID-19. Study summary: What the recovered Cohort 3 donors had was two negative PCRs, clearance, or symptom resolution. Samples taken during acute and convalescent COVID-19 were collected in the United States, Italy and Spain. T cells, B-cell-depleted T cells, or PBMCs provided the cDNA or gDNA that served as material.

The CDR3 has 12 amino acids. Germline-derived CDR1 and CDR2 are ENHRY and SYGVKD. J lost 4 bases, V lost 10 bases, and 6 bases had no gene match. Using immunoSEQ multiplex PCR, the repertoire was profiled, and TCRdb retains in-frame clones only, with some absent. The sample consists of over 110,000 clones, over 70% of them appearing once. Individuals aged 18 to 89 years were recruited from fewer than 30 US areas. The sequencing sample was made of PBMCs or T cells enriched from blood (not recorded which). The chain employs TRBV10-3 and TRBJ2-5; 7 nucleotides match TRBD1. This receptor was taken from a man in his fifties or sixties in a cohort exposed to, infected with or recovered from COVID-19 (not recorded which). CDR3 sequence (DNA): TGTGCCACGGGGAAGGGGGCAGAGACCCAGTACTTC. Its protein is CATGKGAETQYF.